The entry that follows covers one T cell receptor (beta chain) sequence. It was with 60 Vbeta and 13 Jbeta primers that the PCR ran. Assay: immunoSEQ multiplex PCR; the TCRdb copy retains only in-frame clones and omits some. Of 110,000 or so clones listed, around 15% are singletons. This sample stems from a study of cytomegalovirus exposure and HLA in healthy donors. The CDR3 runs 16 residues. The germline V gene encodes CDR1 MNHNS and CDR2 SASEGT. The V end lost 2 bases, the J end lost 0 bases, and 11 bases lay between the germline ends. Sequencing was performed on PBMCs. This clonotype was sampled from a female donor in good health and CMV-seronegative. The gene calls are TRBV6-1 and TRBJ2-4, with D perhaps TRBD1 (5 bases). CDR3 loop: CASSEQGTLAKNIQYF. The CDR3 region has the DNA TGTGCCAGCAGTGAACAGGGTACTCTAGCCAAAAACATTCAGTACTTC.